The clone carrying this T cell receptor beta chain was detected only a few times. The antigen remains unidentified. Researchers amplified the TCR beta CDR3 regions from RNA transcripts. Primed by the HTBI set, a first-round RT-PCR was run on the TCR CDR3. A single record per CDR3 protein comes from TCRdb applying MiXCR to the multiplex PCR reads. Of under 700,000 distinct CDR3 sequences in the sample, about half were seen once. The data are from a study of T cells in Graves' hyperthyroidism and ophthalmopathy. Study-wide results and limits: Ophthalmopathy and stable hyperthyroidism were separated by a 13 V-J model. Median prediction lead before ophthalmopathy onset was 5 to 7 months with the model.

Unmatched junction bases numbered 9, after V lost 3 bases and J lost 4 bases. The CDR3 has 15 amino acids. Germline V lookup: CDR1 SGDLS, CDR2 YYNGEE. Any patient presenting with uncontrolled infection, other autoimmune disease, pregnancy or lactation was left out. Clinical symptoms, serum thyroxine, TRAb, thyroid ultrasound and orbital computed tomography established diagnosis. Sequencing used peripheral blood or thyroid tissue (not recorded which). The chain uses TRBV9 and TRBJ1-2; TRBD1 agrees at 7 bases. The source of this sequence is a young woman with Graves' hyperthyroidism. DNA for the CDR3: TGTGCCAGCAGCGCGACAGGGTTCGGAAGCTATGGCTACACCTTC. It specifies CASSATGFGSYGYTF.